The sample holds one count of the clone carrying this TCR beta chain. The sample originates from a study of TIL therapy for anti-PD-1-resistant metastatic lung cancer. The libraries were made with immunoSEQ v3. Here immunoSEQ multiplex PCR was the method, and the copy in TCRdb shows in-frame clones only, minus some. The repertoire holds tens of thousands of clones, with roughly 91% as singletons. Time point defined: pre-treatment sample, taken before nivolumab and TIL therapy. V was pared by 2 bases and J by 6 bases, with 11 bases between. CDR1 and CDR2 (germline): SGHAT, FQNNGV. The length of the CDR3 is 15 residues.

The TCR sequence derives from a person between 25 and 79 years old with non-small cell lung cancer. This sequence joins TRBV11-2 and TRBJ1-6; D is perhaps TRBD1 (5 bases). The sample consisted of blood, taken at baseline. The CDR3 spells CASSLTPGFNSPLHF. CDR3 sequence (DNA): TGTGCCAGCAGCTTAACGCCAGGGTTTAATTCACCCCTCCACTTT.